The clone carrying this T cell receptor (beta chain) was detected ten times or more. Its target is not known. This record belongs to a study of T-cell reconstitution after alpha-beta-depleted transplantation in children. General observations from the study: At the one-year point after transplant, T-cell counts and TCRbeta diversity were found to come mostly from T cells that had been newly produced. About two months after transplant, alpha-beta T cells reportedly came from several hundred expanded graft clones.

Deletions cut 2 bases from V and 0 bases from J, with 17 bases between. The CDR3 runs to 16 residues. CDR1 is DFQATT, CDR2 SNEGSKA, per germline (reference sequence). Preparing the TCRbeta library involved the use of unique molecular identifiers. Each CDR3 protein is one row after TCRdb ran MiXCR on the PCR reads. The table records roughly 120,000 distinct CDR3 sequences, under 25% of them present only once. The sequence was collected from a male patient aged 2-15 years who had a stem cell transplant for chronic granulomatous disease, so the T cells may come from the graft donor. The sequences come from PBMCs, mostly from graft donor cells, collected 180 days after TCRalphabeta/CD19-depleted stem cell transplant. This chain joins TRBV20-1 and TRBJ2-7; D is unclear. DNA for the CDR3: TGCAGTGCTAGACCTATAGATGACTTGCCCTCCTACGAGCAGTACTTC. This translates into CSARPIDDLPSYEQYF.